The rows below give T cell receptor beta chains drawn from one sample of a study of T cell changes during pregnancy in multiple sclerosis. Clones were read by immunoSEQ multiplex PCR, and TCRdb kept only the in-frame ones, dropping some. The sample consists of 20,000 to 30,000 clones, roughly 91% of them appearing once. Sequences were derived from CD4+ T cells from peripheral blood mononuclear cells, sampled in the first trimester of pregnancy. The source of these receptors is a female donor in good health, enrolled as a control in a pregnancy study. Each CDR3 is given with its conserved first and last residue. A D gene is named only where the DNA matches it firmly. Some rows mark clone size as missing; the rest say once, few, many or name a class of expanded clone.

CDR3nt: TGTGCCAGCAGTCTTCAGACAGAAGCTTTCTTT
CDR3aa: CASSLQTEAFF
d_gene: .
abundance: .
j_gene: TRBJ1-1
v_gene: TRBV2

CDR3nt: TGCGCCAGCAGCTCGGGAGGACAAGAGACCCAGTACTTC
CDR3aa: CASSSGGQETQYF
d_gene: TRBD2
abundance: .
j_gene: TRBJ2-5
v_gene: TRBV5-1

CDR3nt: TGTGCCAGCAGTTTATCGTGGGGCGGGGTTGGGGCCAACGTCCTGACTTTC
CDR3aa: CASSLSWGGVGANVLTF
d_gene: .
abundance: .
j_gene: TRBJ2-6
v_gene: TRBV27

CDR3nt: TGTGCCAGCAGCGTAGCTACGGGGAACAATCAGCCCCAGCATTTT
CDR3aa: CASSVATGNNQPQHF
d_gene: .
abundance: .
j_gene: TRBJ1-5
v_gene: TRBV9

CDR3nt: TGTGCCAGCAGCTCGGGACTAGCGGGGGGACAGAGTGGGTACTTC
CDR3aa: CASSSGLAGGQSGYF
d_gene: TRBD2
abundance: .
j_gene: TRBJ2-5
v_gene: TRBV11-1

CDR3nt: TGCAGCGACCCAGAAGAGACCCAGTACTTC
CDR3aa: CSDPEETQYF
d_gene: .
abundance: .
j_gene: TRBJ2-5
v_gene: TRBV29-1

CDR3nt: TGCGCCAGCAGCCCCAGCCCCGGGACAAAAGATGGCTACACCTTC
CDR3aa: CASSPSPGTKDGYTF
d_gene: .
abundance: .
j_gene: TRBJ1-2
v_gene: TRBV5-1

CDR3nt: TGCAGTGGTAATTTGAACACTGAAGCTTTCTTT
CDR3aa: CSGNLNTEAFF
d_gene: .
abundance: few
j_gene: TRBJ1-1
v_gene: TRBV20-1

CDR3nt: TGCGCCAGCAGCTTGGCTAGCGGGGTATACAATGAGCAGTTCTTC
CDR3aa: CASSLASGVYNEQFF
d_gene: TRBD2
abundance: .
j_gene: TRBJ2-1
v_gene: TRBV5-1

CDR3nt: TGTGCCAGCTCACCGGGGGACAGAAACACAGATACGCAGTATTTT
CDR3aa: CASSPGDRNTDTQYF
d_gene: TRBD1
abundance: .
j_gene: TRBJ2-3
v_gene: TRBV18

CDR3nt: TGTGCCAGCAGTTTCCCGGACAGGGTCGATTCACCCCTCCACTTT
CDR3aa: CASSFPDRVDSPLHF
d_gene: TRBD1
abundance: .
j_gene: TRBJ1-6
v_gene: TRBV6-6

CDR3nt: TGTGCCAGCAGTTACTCGAGTCCCAACTATGGCTACACCTTC
CDR3aa: CASSYSSPNYGYTF
d_gene: .
abundance: .
j_gene: TRBJ1-2
v_gene: TRBV6-5

CDR3nt: TGTGCCAGCAGTTTCGGGACAGGAGCTAACTATGGCTACACCTTC
CDR3aa: CASSFGTGANYGYTF
d_gene: TRBD1
abundance: .
j_gene: TRBJ1-2
v_gene: TRBV6-5

CDR3nt: TGTGCCAGCCGCCTGTTGCCAGGGGGGAGCCCCACAGATACGCAGTATTTT
CDR3aa: CASRLLPGGSPTDTQYF
d_gene: .
abundance: .
j_gene: TRBJ2-3
v_gene: TRBV19

CDR3nt: TGCGCCAGCAGAACGAACCGACAGGGTGAGACCCAGTACTTC
CDR3aa: CASRTNRQGETQYF
d_gene: TRBD1
abundance: .
j_gene: TRBJ2-5
v_gene: TRBV5-1

CDR3nt: TGTGCCTGGAGTGTAGCCGAGGACACTGAAGCTTTCTTT
CDR3aa: CAWSVAEDTEAFF
d_gene: .
abundance: .
j_gene: TRBJ1-1
v_gene: TRBV30

CDR3nt: TGTGCCAGCAGTTACCCGGCTAGCGGGGAAGAGACCCAGTACTTC
CDR3aa: CASSYPASGEETQYF
d_gene: TRBD2
abundance: .
j_gene: TRBJ2-5
v_gene: TRBV6-6

CDR3nt: TGTGCCAGCAGCCGCGGAGCAACTAATGAAAAACTGTTTTTT
CDR3aa: CASSRGATNEKLFF
d_gene: .
abundance: .
j_gene: TRBJ1-4
v_gene: TRBV6-5

CDR3nt: TGTGCCAGCTCACCAATTGCAGGGGACCCTGGAAGCACTGAAGCTTTCTTT
CDR3aa: CASSPIAGDPGSTEAFF
d_gene: .
abundance: .
j_gene: TRBJ1-1
v_gene: TRBV18

CDR3nt: TGTGCCAGCAGTTTAGCGGGAGAGGGCCCCTACGAGCAGTACTTC
CDR3aa: CASSLAGEGPYEQYF
d_gene: TRBD2
abundance: .
j_gene: TRBJ2-7
v_gene: TRBV28

CDR3nt: TGTGCCAGCAGCTTTAACTTGGACAGGGAGAATGGCTACACCTTC
CDR3aa: CASSFNLDRENGYTF
d_gene: TRBD1
abundance: .
j_gene: TRBJ1-2
v_gene: TRBV7-9

CDR3nt: TGTGCCAGCAGTTTGACGGACAGTTATAATGAAAAACTGTTTTTT
CDR3aa: CASSLTDSYNEKLFF
d_gene: .
abundance: .
j_gene: TRBJ1-4
v_gene: TRBV28

CDR3nt: TGTGCCAGCAGCTTAGTCCCGGTGGGAGAGTATGGCTACACCTTC
CDR3aa: CASSLVPVGEYGYTF
d_gene: .
abundance: .
j_gene: TRBJ1-2
v_gene: TRBV7-9

CDR3nt: TGTGCCAGCAGCTTAGGGGCGGGTCGGGCCGGAAACACCATATATTTT
CDR3aa: CASSLGAGRAGNTIYF
d_gene: .
abundance: .
j_gene: TRBJ1-3
v_gene: TRBV11-2

CDR3nt: TGTGCCAGCAGCTCCGGACGACTAGCGGGGGACCCCACCGGGGAGCTGTTTTTT
CDR3aa: CASSSGRLAGDPTGELFF
d_gene: TRBD2
abundance: .
j_gene: TRBJ2-2
v_gene: TRBV11-2

CDR3nt: TGTGCCAGCTCACCCCCCGGGACACAAAGCACAGATACGCAGTATTTT
CDR3aa: CASSPPGTQSTDTQYF
d_gene: .
abundance: .
j_gene: TRBJ2-3
v_gene: TRBV18